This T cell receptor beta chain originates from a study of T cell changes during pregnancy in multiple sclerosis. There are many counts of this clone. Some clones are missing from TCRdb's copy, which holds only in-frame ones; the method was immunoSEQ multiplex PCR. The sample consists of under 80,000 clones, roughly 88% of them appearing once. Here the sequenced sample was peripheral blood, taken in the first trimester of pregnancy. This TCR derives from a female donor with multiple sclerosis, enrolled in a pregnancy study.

CDR3 sequence reads: CASSPPGTANTGELFF. The CDR3 region has the DNA TGTGCCAGCTCACCCCCCGGGACAGCGAACACCGGGGAGCTGTTTTTT. J is TRBJ2-2 and V is TRBV18; 7 bases fit TRBD1. The CDR3 runs to 16 residues. The V segment lost 3 bases and the J segment 0 bases; nucleotides outside the gene matches: 4. Looked up from germline, CDR1 is KGHSH and CDR2 is LQKENI. Full variable domain (rest looked up from reference TRBV18 and TRBJ2-2): NAGVMQNPRHLVRRRGQEARLRCSPMKGHSHVYWYRQLPEEGLKFMVYLQKENIIDESGMPKERFSAEFPKEGPSILRIQQVVRGDSAAYFCASSPPGTANTGELFFGEGSRLTVL.